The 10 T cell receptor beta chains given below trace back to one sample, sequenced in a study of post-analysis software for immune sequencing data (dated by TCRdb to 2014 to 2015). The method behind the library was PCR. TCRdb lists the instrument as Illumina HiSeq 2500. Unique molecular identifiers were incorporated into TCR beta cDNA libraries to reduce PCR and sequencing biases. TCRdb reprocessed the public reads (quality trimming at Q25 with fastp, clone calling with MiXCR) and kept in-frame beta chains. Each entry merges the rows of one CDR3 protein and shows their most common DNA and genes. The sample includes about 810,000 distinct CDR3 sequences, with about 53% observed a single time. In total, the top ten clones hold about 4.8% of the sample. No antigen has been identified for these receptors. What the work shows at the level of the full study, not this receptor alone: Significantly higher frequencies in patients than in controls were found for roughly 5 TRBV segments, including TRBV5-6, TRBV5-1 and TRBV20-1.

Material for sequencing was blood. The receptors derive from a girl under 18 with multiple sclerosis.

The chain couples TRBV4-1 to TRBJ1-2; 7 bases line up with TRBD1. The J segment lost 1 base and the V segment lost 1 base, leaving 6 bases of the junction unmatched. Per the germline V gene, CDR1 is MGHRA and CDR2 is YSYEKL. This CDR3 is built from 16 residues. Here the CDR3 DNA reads TGCGCCAGCAGCCAAGGCCACAGGGGCTTTAACTATGGCTACACCTTC. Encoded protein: CASSQGHRGFNYGYTF.

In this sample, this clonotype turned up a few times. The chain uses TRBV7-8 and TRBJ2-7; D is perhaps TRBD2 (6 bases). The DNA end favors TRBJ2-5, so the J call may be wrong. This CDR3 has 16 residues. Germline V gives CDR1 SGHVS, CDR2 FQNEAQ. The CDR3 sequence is CASSLGPSVTRETQYF. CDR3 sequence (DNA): TGTGCCAGCAGCTTAGGTCCTAGCGTCACGCGGGAGACCCAGTACTTC.

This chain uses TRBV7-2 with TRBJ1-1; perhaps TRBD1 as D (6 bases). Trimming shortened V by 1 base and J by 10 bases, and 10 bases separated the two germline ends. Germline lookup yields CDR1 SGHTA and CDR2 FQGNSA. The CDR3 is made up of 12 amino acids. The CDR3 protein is CASSLEGVGAFF. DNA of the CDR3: TGTGCCAGCAGCTTAGAGGGGGTGGGAGCTTTCTTT.

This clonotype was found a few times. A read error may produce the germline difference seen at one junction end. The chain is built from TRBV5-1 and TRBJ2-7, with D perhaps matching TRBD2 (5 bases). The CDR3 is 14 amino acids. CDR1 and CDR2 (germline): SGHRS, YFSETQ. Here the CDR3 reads CTSSPTGNLYEQYF. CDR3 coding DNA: TGCACCAGCAGTCCAACCGGGAACCTCTACGAGCAGTACTTC.

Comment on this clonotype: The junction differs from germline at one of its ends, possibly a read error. The chain's CDR3 is CSAGPGPGTNTGAFF. For the CDR3, the DNA is TGCAGCGCCGGGCCTGGGCCAGGGACGAACACTGGAGCTTTCTTT. This rearrangement joins TRBV29-1 to TRBJ1-1; weak D call: TRBD1 (5 bases). Per the germline V gene, CDR1 is SQVTM and CDR2 is ANQGSEA. The CDR3 is made up of 15 amino acids. The full variable domain, rest sourced from reference TRBV29-1 and TRBJ1-1, is SAVISQKPSRDICQRGTSLTIQCQVDSQVTMMFWYRQQPGQSLTLIATANQGSEATYESGFVIDKFPISRPNLTFSTLTVSNMSPEDSSIYLCSAGPGPGTNTGAFFGQGTRLTVV.

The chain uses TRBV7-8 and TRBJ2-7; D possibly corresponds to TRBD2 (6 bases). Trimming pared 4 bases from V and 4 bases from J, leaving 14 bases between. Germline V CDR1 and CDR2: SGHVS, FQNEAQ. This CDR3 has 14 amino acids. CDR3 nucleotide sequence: TGTGCCAGCAGCTGGGGGGACCGAGTATACGAGCAGTACTTC. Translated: CASSWGDRVYEQYF.

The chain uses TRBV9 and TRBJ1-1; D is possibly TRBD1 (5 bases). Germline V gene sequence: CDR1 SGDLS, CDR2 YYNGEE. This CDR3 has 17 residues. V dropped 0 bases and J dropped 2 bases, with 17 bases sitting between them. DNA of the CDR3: TGTGCCAGCAGCGTAGGTCGTCAATTTGGGGGAAACACTGAAGCTTTCTTT. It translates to CASSVGRQFGGNTEAFF. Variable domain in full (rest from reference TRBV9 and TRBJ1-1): DSGVTQTPKHLITATGQRVTLRCSPRSGDLSVYWYQQSLDQGLQFLIQYYNGEERAKGNILERFSAQQFPDLHSELNLSSLELGDSALYFCASSVGRQFGGNTEAFFGQGTRLTVV.

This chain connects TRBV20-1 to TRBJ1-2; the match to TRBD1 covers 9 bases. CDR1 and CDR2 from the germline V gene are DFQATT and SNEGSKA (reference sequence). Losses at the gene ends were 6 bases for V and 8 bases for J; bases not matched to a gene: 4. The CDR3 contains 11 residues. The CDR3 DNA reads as TGCAGTGCGGGACAGGGTAGAGGCTACACCTTC. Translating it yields CSAGQGRGYTF.

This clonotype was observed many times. In nucleotides, the CDR3 is TGTGCCAGCAGTTACTCAGCGGGAAGCTCCTACGAGCAGTACTTC. It translates to CASSYSAGSSYEQYF. The V and J genes are TRBV6-5 and TRBJ2-7; 7 nucleotides line up with TRBD2. The germline CDR1 and CDR2 sequences are MNHEY and SVGAGI. This CDR3 contains 15 residues. J was trimmed by 0 bases and V by 0 bases; bases with no gene match: 2.

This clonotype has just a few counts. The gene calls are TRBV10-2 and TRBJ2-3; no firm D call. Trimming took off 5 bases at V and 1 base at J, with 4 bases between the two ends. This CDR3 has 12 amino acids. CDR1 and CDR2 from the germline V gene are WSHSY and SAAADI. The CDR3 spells CASSNRTDTQYF. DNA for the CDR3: TGCGCCAGCAGTAACCGCACAGATACGCAGTATTTT.